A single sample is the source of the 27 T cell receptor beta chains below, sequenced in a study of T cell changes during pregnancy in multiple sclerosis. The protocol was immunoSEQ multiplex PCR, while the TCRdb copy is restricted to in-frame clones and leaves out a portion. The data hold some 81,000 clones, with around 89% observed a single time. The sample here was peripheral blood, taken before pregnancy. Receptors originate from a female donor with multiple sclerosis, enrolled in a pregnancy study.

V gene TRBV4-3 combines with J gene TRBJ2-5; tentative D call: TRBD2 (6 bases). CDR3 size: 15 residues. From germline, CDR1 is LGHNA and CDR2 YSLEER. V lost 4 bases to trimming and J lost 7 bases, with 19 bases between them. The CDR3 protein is CASSLSASGLGTQYF. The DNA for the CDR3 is TGCGCCAGCAGCCTTTCGGCCAGCGGGCTCGGGACCCAGTACTTC.

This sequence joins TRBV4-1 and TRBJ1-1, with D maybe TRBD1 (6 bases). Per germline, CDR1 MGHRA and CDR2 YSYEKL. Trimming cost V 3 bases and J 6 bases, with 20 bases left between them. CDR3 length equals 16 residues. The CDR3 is CASSHPGGRINSEAFF. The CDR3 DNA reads TGCGCCAGCAGCCATCCTGGGGGCCGAATCAACTCTGAAGCTTTCTTT.

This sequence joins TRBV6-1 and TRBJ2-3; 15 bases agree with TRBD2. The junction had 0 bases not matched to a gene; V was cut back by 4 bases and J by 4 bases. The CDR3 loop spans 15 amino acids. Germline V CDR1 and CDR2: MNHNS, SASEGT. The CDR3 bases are TGTGCCAGCAGTGGGACTAGCGGGGGGGCAGATACGCAGTATTTT. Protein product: CASSGTSGGADTQYF.

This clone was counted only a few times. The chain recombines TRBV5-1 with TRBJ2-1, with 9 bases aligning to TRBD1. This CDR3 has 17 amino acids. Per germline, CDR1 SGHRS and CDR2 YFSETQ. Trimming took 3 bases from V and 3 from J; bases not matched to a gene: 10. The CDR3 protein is CASSYQWTGAFYNEQFF. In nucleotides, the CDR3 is TGCGCCAGCAGCTATCAATGGACAGGGGCTTTCTACAATGAGCAGTTCTTC. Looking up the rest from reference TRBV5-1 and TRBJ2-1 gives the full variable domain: KAGVTQTPRYLIKTRGQQVTLSCSPISGHRSVSWYQQTPGQGLQFLFEYFSETQRNKGNFPGRFSGRQFSNSRSEMNVSTLELGDSALYLCASSYQWTGAFYNEQFFGPGTRLTVL.

CDR3 loop: CASSQLAGGLGELFF. The CDR3 coding sequence is TGTGCCAGCAGCCAACTAGCGGGGGGGCTCGGGGAGCTGTTTTTT. This rearrangement joins TRBV9 to TRBJ2-2; 13 nucleotides line up with TRBD2. This CDR3 has 15 residues. Germline loops: CDR1 SGDLS, CDR2 YYNGEE. Unmatched junction bases numbered 4, after V lost 4 bases and J lost 7 bases.

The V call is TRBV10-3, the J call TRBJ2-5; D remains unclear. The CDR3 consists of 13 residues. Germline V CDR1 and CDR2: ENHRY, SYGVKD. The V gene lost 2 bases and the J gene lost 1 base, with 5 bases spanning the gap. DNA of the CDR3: TGTGCCATCAGTGAGCGTCTCCAAGAGACCCAGTACTTC. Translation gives CAISERLQETQYF.

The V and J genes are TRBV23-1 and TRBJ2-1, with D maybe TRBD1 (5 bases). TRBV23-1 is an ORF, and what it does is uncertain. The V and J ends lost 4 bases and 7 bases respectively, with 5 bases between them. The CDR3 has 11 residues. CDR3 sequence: CASSPGNEQFF. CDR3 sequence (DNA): TGCGCCAGCAGTCCAGGGAATGAGCAGTTCTTC.

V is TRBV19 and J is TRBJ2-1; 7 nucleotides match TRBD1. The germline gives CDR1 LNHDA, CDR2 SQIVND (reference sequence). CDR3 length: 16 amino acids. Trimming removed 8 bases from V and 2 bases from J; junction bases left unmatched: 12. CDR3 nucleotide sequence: TGTGCCAGTCGCTCCGAAGGGGGCTCCCCCTACAATGAGCAGTTCTTC. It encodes CASRSEGGSPYNEQFF.

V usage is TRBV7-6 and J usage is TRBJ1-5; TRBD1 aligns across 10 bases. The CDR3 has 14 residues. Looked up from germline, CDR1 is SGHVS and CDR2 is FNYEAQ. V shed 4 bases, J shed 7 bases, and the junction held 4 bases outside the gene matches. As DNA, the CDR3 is TGTGCCAGCAGCTCGACAGGGGGCGGACAGCCCCAGCATTTT. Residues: CASSSTGGGQPQHF.

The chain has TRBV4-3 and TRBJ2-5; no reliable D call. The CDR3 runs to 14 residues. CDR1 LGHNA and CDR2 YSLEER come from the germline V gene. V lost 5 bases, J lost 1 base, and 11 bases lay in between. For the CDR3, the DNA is TGCGCCAGCAGCTCCTCAGTGTTCCAAGAGACCCAGTACTTC. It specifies CASSSSVFQETQYF.

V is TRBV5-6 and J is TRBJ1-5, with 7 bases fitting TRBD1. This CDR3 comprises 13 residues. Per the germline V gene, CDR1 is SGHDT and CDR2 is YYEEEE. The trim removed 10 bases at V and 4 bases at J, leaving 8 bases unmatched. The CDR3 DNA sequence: TGTGCCGTCGAGGGGGCGGATAATCAGCCCCAGCATTTT. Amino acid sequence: CAVEGADNQPQHF.

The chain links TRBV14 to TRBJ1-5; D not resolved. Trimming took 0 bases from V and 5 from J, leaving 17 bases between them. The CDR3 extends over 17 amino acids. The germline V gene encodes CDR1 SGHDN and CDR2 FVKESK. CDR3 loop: CASSQDSITDYDQPQHF. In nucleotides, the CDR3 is TGTGCCAGCAGCCAAGATTCGATCACGGACTACGATCAGCCCCAGCATTTT.

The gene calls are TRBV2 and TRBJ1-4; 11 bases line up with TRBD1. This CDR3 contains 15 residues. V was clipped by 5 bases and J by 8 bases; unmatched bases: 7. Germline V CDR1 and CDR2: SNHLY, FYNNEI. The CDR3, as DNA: TGTGCCAGCAGTATCATTGGGACAGGGGGAGAAAAACTGTTTTTT. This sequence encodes CASSIIGTGGEKLFF.

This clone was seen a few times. DNA of the CDR3: TGTGCCAGCAACCCTACCGGACAGGCGCGCTATGGCTACACCTTC. Residues: CASNPTGQARYGYTF. V usage is TRBV5-4 and J usage is TRBJ1-2; 7 nucleotides line up with TRBD1. The trim removed 6 bases at V and 4 bases at J, leaving 12 bases unmatched. There are 15 residues in the CDR3. CDR1 SGHNT and CDR2 YYREEE come from the germline V gene (reference sequence).

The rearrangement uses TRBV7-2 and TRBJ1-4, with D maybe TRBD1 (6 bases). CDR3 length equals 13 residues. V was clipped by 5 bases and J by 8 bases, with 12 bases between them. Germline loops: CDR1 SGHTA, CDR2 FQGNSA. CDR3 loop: CASSQRGGEKLFF. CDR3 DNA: TGTGCCAGCAGCCAGAGGGGGGGAGAAAAACTGTTTTTT.

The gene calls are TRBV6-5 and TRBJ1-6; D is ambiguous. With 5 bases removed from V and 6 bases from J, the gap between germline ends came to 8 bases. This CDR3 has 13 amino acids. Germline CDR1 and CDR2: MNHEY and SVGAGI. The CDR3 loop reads CASSPNSNSPLHF. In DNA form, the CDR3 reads TGTGCCAGCAGTCCCAATAGTAATTCACCCCTCCACTTT.

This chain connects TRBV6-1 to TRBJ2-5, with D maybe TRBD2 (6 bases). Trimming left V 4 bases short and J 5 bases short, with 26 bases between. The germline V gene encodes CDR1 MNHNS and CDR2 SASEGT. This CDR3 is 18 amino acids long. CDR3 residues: CASSATADGGVFWETQYF. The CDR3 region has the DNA TGTGCCAGCAGTGCGACGGCTGACGGGGGAGTATTTTGGGAGACCCAGTACTTC.

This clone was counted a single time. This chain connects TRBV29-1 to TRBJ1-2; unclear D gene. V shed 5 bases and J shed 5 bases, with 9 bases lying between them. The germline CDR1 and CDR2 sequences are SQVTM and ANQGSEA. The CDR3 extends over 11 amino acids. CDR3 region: CSVSPEYGYTF. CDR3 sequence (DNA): TGCAGCGTTTCACCGGAGTATGGCTACACCTTC.

CDR3 sequence (DNA): TGTGCCAGCAGCTCTGATAACCCGGACAGTTTCTATGGCTACACCTTC. Its protein is CASSSDNPDSFYGYTF. The chain combines TRBV7-2 with TRBJ1-2, with a possible D match to TRBD1 (6 bases). The CDR3 is 16 residues long. Trimming left V 4 bases short and J 4 bases short, with 19 bases between. CDR1 and CDR2 (germline): SGHTA, FQGNSA.

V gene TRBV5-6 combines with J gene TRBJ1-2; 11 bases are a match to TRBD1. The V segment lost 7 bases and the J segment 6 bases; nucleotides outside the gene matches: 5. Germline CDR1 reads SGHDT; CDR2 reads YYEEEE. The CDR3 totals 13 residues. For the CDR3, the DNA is TGTGCCAGCGGACAGGGGGCGGGTAATGGCTACACCTTC. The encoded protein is CASGQGAGNGYTF.

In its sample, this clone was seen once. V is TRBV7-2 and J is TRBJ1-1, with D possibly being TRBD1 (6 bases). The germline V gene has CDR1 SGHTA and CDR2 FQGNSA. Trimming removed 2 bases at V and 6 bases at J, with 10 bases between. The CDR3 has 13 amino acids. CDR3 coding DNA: TGTGCCAGCAGCTTACGAGGGGGGGCTGAAGCTTTCTTT. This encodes CASSLRGGAEAFF.

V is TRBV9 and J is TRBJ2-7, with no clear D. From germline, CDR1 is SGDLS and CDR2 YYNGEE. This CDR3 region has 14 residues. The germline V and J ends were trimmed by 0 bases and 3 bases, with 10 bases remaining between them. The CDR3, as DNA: TGTGCCAGCAGCGTAGGACAAGGAAACTACGAGCAGTACTTC. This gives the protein CASSVGQGNYEQYF.

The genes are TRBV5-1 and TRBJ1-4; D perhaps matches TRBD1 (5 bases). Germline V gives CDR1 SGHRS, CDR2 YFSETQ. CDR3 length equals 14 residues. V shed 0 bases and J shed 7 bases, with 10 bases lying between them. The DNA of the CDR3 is TGCGCCAGCAGCTTGGCCGCCAGGGCTGAAAAACTGTTTTTT. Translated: CASSLAARAEKLFF.

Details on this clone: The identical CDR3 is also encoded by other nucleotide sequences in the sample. In DNA, the CDR3 is TGTGCCAGCAGTGAAGACCCGGGACAGGGGTACAATGAGCAGTTCTTC. This gives the protein CASSEDPGQGYNEQFF. V and J are TRBV6-1 and TRBJ2-1, with 10 bases fitting TRBD1. The CDR3 consists of 16 residues. The V gene end was trimmed by 1 base and the J gene end by 4 bases; junction bases not matched to a gene: 4. In germline, CDR1 is MNHNS, CDR2 SASEGT.

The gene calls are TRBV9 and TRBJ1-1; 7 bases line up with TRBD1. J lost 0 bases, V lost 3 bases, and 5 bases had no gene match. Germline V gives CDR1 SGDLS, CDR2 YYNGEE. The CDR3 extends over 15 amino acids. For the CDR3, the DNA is TGTGCCAGCAGCGGAGGGGACAGCTTGAACACTGAAGCTTTCTTT. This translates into CASSGGDSLNTEAFF.

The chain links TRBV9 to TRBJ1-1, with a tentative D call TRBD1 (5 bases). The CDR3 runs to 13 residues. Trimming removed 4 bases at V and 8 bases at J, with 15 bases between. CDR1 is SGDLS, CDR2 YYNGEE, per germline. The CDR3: CASSPDIAREAFF. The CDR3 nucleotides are TGTGCCAGCAGCCCGGACATAGCCAGAGAAGCTTTCTTT.

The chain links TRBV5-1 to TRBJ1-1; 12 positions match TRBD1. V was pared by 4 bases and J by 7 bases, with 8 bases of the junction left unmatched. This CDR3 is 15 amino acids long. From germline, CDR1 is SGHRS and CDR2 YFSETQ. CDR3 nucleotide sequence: TGCGCCAGCAGCAGCCCCGGGACAGGGGGCATTGAAGCTTTCTTT. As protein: CASSSPGTGGIEAFF.